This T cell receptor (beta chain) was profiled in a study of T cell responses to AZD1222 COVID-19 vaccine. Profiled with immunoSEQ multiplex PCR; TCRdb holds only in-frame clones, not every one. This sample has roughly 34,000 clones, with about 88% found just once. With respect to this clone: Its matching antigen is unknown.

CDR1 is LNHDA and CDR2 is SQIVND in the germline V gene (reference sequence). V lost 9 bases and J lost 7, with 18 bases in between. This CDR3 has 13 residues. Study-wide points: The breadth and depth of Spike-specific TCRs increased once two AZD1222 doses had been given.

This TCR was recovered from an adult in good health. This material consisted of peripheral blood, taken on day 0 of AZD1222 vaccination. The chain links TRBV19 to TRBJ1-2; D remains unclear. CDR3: CASNPSGLGGYTF. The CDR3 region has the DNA TGTGCCAGCAACCCCTCGGGCCTCGGTGGCTACACCTTC.